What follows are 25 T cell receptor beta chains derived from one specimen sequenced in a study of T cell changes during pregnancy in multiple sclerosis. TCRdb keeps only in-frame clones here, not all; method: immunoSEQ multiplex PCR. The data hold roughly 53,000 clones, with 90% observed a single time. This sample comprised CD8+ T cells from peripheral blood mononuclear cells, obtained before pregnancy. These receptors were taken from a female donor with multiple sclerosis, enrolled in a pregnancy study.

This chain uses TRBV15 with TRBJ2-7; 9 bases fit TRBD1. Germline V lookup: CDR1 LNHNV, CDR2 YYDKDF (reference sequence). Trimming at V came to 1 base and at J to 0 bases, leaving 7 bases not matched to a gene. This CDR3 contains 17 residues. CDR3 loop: CATSRGYPGQGSYEQYF. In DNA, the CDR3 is TGTGCCACCAGCAGAGGTTATCCGGGACAGGGCTCCTACGAGCAGTACTTC.

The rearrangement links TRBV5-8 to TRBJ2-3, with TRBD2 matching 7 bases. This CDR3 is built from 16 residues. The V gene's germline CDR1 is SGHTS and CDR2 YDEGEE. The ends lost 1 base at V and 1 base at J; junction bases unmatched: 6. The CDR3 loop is CASSLWAGVRTDTQYF. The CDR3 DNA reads TGTGCCAGCAGCTTGTGGGCGGGGGTCCGCACAGATACGCAGTATTTT.

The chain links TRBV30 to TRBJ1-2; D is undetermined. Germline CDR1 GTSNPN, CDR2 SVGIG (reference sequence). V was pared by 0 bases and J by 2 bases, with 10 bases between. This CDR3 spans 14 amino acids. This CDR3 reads CAWSVDGINYGYTF. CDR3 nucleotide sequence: TGTGCCTGGAGTGTGGACGGGATCAACTATGGCTACACCTTC.

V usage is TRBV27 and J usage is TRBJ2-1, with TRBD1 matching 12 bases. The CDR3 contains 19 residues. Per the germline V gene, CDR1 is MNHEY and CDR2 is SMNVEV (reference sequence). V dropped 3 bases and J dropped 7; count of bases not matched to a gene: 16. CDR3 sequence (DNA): TGTGCCAGCAGTTTCATATACCCTCAGGGACAGGGGGCGGAAAATGAGCAGTTCTTC. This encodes CASSFIYPQGQGAENEQFF.

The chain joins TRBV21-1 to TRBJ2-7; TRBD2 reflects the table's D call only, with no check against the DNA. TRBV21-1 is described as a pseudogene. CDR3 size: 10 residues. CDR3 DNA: TGTGCCAGCAGCCAATACCGGGGGTACTTC. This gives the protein CASSQYRGYF.

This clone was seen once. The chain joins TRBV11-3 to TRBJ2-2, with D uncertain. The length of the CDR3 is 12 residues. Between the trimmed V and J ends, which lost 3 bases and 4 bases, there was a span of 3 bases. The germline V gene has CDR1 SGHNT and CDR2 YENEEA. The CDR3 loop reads CASSFFTGELFF. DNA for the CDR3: TGTGCCAGCAGCTTCTTCACCGGGGAGCTGTTTTTT.

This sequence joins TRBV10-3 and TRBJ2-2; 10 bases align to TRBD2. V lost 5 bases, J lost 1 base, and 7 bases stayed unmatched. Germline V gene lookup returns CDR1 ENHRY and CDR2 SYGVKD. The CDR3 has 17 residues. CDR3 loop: CAISRLTSGENTGELFF. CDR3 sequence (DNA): TGTGCCATCAGTCGACTCACTAGCGGGGAGAACACCGGGGAGCTGTTTTTT.

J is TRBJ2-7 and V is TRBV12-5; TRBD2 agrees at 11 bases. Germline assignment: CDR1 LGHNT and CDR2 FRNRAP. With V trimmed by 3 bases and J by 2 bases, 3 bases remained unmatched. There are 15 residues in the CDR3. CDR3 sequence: CASGFGTSGPYEQYF. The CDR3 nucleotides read TGTGCTAGTGGTTTCGGGACTAGCGGTCCCTACGAGCAGTACTTC.

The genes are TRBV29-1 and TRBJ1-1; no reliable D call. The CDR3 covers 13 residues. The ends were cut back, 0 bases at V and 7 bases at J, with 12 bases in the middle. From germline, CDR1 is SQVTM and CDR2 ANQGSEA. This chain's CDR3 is CSVEDMRGIEAFF. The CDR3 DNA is TGCAGCGTTGAAGATATGCGGGGTATTGAAGCTTTCTTT.

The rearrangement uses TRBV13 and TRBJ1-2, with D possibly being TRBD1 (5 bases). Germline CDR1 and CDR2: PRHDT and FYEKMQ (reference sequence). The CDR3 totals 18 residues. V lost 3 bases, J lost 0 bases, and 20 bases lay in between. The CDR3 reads CASSLSVGGDQTNYGYTF. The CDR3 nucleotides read TGTGCCAGCAGCTTGAGTGTCGGGGGGGATCAAACTAACTATGGCTACACCTTC.

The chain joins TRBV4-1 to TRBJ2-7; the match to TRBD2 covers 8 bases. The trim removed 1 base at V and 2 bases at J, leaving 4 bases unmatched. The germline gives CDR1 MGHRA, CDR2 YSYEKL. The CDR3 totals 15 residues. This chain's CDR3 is CASSQVGGGPYEQYF. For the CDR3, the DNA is TGCGCCAGCAGCCAAGTCGGGGGGGGCCCCTACGAGCAGTACTTC.

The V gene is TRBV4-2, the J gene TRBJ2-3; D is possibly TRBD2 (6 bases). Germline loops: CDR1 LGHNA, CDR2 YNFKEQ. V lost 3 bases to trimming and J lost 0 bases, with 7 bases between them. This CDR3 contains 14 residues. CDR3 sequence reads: CASSQGTSTDTQYF. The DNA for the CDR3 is TGTGCCAGCAGCCAGGGGACTAGCACAGATACGCAGTATTTT.

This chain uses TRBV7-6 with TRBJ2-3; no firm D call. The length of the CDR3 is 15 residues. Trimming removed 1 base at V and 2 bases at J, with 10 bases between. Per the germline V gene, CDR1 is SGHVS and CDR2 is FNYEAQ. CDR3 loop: CASSLGGAPTDTQYF. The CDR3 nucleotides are TGTGCCAGCAGCTTAGGCGGAGCCCCCACAGATACGCAGTATTTT.

CDR3 protein: CASSPGGARYGYTF. The CDR3, as DNA: TGTGCCAGCAGTCCCGGGGGGGCGAGGTATGGCTACACCTTC. The V gene is TRBV6-5, the J gene TRBJ1-2; D might be TRBD1 (6 bases). CDR3 length: 14 amino acids. The V gene's germline CDR1 is MNHEY and CDR2 SVGAGI. Deletions cut 5 bases from V and 5 bases from J, with 15 bases between.

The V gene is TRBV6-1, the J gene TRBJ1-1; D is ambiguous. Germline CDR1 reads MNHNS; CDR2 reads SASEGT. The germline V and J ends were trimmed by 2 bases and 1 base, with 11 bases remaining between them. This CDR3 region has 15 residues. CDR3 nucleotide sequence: TGTGCCAGCAGTGAAAATTGGGCAGCGAACACTGAAGCTTTCTTT. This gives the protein CASSENWAANTEAFF.

The CDR3: CASSQDWLAGSYEQYF. The DNA for the CDR3 is TGCGCCAGCAGCCAAGATTGGCTAGCGGGCTCCTACGAGCAGTACTTC. The chain carries TRBV4-3 and TRBJ2-7, with 8 bases identical to TRBD2. Trimming removed 0 bases from V and 0 bases from J; junction bases left unmatched: 4. CDR1 is LGHNA, CDR2 YSLEER, per germline. The CDR3 spans 16 residues.

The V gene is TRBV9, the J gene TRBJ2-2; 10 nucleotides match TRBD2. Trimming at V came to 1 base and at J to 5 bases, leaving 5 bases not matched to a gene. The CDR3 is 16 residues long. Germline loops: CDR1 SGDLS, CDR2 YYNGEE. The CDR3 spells CASSVSGGAETGELFF. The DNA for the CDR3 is TGTGCCAGCAGCGTAAGCGGGGGGGCGGAGACCGGGGAGCTGTTTTTT. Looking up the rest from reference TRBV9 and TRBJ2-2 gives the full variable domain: DSGVTQTPKHLITATGQRVTLRCSPRSGDLSVYWYQQSLDQGLQFLIQYYNGEERAKGNILERFSAQQFPDLHSELNLSSLELGDSALYFCASSVSGGAETGELFFGEGSRLTVL.

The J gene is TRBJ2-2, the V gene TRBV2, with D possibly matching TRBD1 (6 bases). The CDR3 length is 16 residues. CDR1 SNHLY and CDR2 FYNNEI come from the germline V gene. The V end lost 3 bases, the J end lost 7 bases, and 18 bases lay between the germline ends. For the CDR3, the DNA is TGTGCCAGCAGTGACCAGCGGACAGTTTACATCGGGGAGCTGTTTTTT. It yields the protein CASSDQRTVYIGELFF.

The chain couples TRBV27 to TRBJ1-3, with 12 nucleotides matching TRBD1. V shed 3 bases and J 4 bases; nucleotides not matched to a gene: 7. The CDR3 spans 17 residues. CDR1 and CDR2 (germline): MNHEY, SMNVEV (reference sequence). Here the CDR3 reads CASSLGTGGFRGNTIYF. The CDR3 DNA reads TGTGCCAGCAGTTTGGGGACAGGGGGCTTTAGGGGAAACACCATATATTTT.

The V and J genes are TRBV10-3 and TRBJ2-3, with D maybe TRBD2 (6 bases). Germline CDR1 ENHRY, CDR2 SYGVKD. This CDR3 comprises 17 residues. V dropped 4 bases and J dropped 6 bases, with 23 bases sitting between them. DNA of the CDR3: TGTGCCATCAGTGCCGGCCCCGGGGCTCGGGGGTTTGATACGCAGTATTTT. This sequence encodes CAISAGPGARGFDTQYF.

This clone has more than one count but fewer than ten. The CDR3 loop reads CASSVGQGMDLTDTQYF. CDR3 bases: TGTGCCAGCAGCGTAGGACAGGGGATGGATTTAACAGATACGCAGTATTTT. The gene calls are TRBV9 and TRBJ2-3, with TRBD1 matching over 8 bases. The CDR3 loop spans 17 amino acids. Germline values: CDR1 SGDLS, CDR2 YYNGEE. V trimming: 0 bases; J trimming: 3 bases; junction bases outside the gene matches: 9.

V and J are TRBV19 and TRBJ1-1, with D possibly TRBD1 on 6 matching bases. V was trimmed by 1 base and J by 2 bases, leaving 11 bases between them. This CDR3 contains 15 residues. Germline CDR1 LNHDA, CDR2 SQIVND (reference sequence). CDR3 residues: CASSIGADSNTEAFF. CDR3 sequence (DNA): TGTGCCAGTAGTATAGGAGCGGACAGTAACACTGAAGCTTTCTTT.

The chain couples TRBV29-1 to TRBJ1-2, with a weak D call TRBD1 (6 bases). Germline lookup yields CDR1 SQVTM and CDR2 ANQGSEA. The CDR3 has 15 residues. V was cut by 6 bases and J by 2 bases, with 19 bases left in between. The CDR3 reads CSVLGASGPNYGYTF. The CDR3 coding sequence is TGCAGCGTCCTGGGGGCCTCGGGGCCAAACTATGGCTACACCTTC.

CDR3 in amino acids: CASSLMAGGRGSYNEQFF. The CDR3 DNA is TGTGCCAGCAGTTTAATGGCGGGGGGGCGCGGCTCCTACAATGAGCAGTTCTTC. The chain is built from TRBV27 and TRBJ2-1; 9 bases map to TRBD2. J lost 0 bases, V lost 2 bases, and 8 bases had no gene match. This CDR3 contains 18 residues. The V gene's germline CDR1 is MNHEY and CDR2 SMNVEV (reference sequence).

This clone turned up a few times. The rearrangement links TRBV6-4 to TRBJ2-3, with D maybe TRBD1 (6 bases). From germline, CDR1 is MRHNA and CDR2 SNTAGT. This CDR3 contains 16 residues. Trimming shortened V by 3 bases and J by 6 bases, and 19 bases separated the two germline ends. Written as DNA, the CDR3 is TGTGCCAGCAGTGAGGGAGCAGGGGCTTCACACGATACGCAGTATTTT. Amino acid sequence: CASSEGAGASHDTQYF.